The rows below give T cell receptor beta chains drawn from one sample of a study of T cell changes during pregnancy in multiple sclerosis. The repertoire was sequenced with immunoSEQ multiplex PCR; TCRdb's copy has only in-frame clones and lacks some. The top ten hold over 1.5% of the sample, which has 90,000 or so clones, 94% seen once. This specimen consisted of peripheral blood, obtained after pregnancy. The receptors were sampled from a female donor in good health, enrolled as a control in a pregnancy study. Both conserved end residues are part of each CDR3.

v_call cdr3_aa
TRBV5-1 CASSPRQGLNTEAFF
TRBV6-5 CASSYPRGGHGELFF
TRBV6-5 CASSRSGGTDTQYF
TRBV5-4 CASSFQGRLSGANVLTF
TRBV27 CASRWTGPYSNQPQHF
TRBV28 CASSPGQGYSEAFF
TRBV10-3 CAIGAGEKLFF
TRBV28 CASSLFTLRDRAYEQYF
TRBV5-1 CASSAGLAGGETQYF
TRBV27 CASGVARGPYEQYF
TRBV28 CASSLLAAYNEQFF
TRBV11-1 CASSPDRDQPQHF
TRBV5-5 CASSLARGGPQHF
TRBV6-5 CASSPGGENTEAFF
TRBV23-1 CARRRGRPEQYF
TRBV2 CASTRTSREQFF
TRBV27 CASSSRGGNYGYTF
TRBV14 CASSQRYGTGFYNEQFF
TRBV5-1 CASSLGTLSEKLFF
TRBV30 CAGSSGLAGDYNEQFF
TRBV30 CAWSVKEGYPFTYEQYF
TRBV27 CASSLSGGASSYEQYF
TRBV27 CASSYAGLERDTQYF
TRBV28 CASATGALHEKLFF
TRBV7-2 CASSPSGVNTGELFF
TRBV2 CASSENPFSYEQYF
TRBV7-9 CASSLAEGTYEQYF
TRBV4-2 CASSPRRAGVLHEQFF
TRBV5-4 CASSRIWTSGYNEQFF
TRBV2 CASSVQDSGEKLFF
TRBV15 CATSSGRGGNEQFF
TRBV28 CASSFPVGQATFYEQYF
TRBV5-1 CASGREYSNYGYTF
TRBV27 CASSLRYSNQPQHF
TRBV5-1 CASSHGTASYEQYF
TRBV29-1 CSVVTPQGREETQYF
TRBV10-3 CAISGGQGGLTDTQYF
TRBV7-2 CASSLEFQRSSYEQYF
TRBV19 CASSIDGGAAASEAFF
TRBV10-3 CAIAGSGRENTGELFF
TRBV27 CASSPDRAHEQFF